The 18 T cell receptor beta chains presented below share a single source sample, sequenced in a study of cytomegalovirus exposure and HLA in healthy donors. Vbeta (60) and Jbeta (13) primers were used in the PCR. Method: immunoSEQ multiplex PCR; TCRdb's copy keeps in-frame clones and lacks some. The sample holds about 60,000 clones, 60% to 80% seen once. Sequencing was carried out using PBMCs. These receptor sequences come from a middle-aged woman in good health and CMV-seropositive.

The J gene is TRBJ2-5, the V gene TRBV11-2; 8 bases match TRBD1. Germline V CDR1 and CDR2: SGHAT, FQNNGV. The CDR3 has 14 amino acids. V was pared by 5 bases and J by 4 bases, with 6 bases of the junction left unmatched. CDR3 amino acids: CASSPTGERETQYF. In DNA, the CDR3 is TGTGCCAGCAGCCCGACAGGGGAGAGAGAGACCCAGTACTTC.

The CDR3, as DNA: TGTGCCAGTGGTAGCGGGGGGGAGGTAGATACGCAGTATTTT. Protein product: CASGSGGEVDTQYF. The V and J genes are TRBV19 and TRBJ2-3, with TRBD2 identical over 11 bases. The CDR3 is made up of 14 amino acids. Germline lookup yields CDR1 LNHDA and CDR2 SQIVND (reference sequence). The V gene end was trimmed by 8 bases and the J gene end by 5 bases; junction bases not matched to a gene: 6.

The table lists this clone with a count of one. The rearrangement joins TRBV2 to TRBJ1-2, with a possible D match to TRBD1 (5 bases). V gave up 3 bases and J gave up 5 bases, with 7 bases separating them. The CDR3 runs to 12 residues. Germline CDR1 and CDR2: SNHLY and FYNNEI. DNA of the CDR3: TGTGCCAGCAGTGAGGCAGGGTATGGCTACACCTTC. It is translated as CASSEAGYGYTF. Based on the CDR3 plus reference TRBV2 and TRBJ1-2, the full variable domain is EPEVTQTPSHQVTQMGQEVILRCVPISNHLYFYWYRQILGQKVEFLVSFYNNEISEKSEIFDDQFSVERPDGSNFTLKIRSTKLEDSAMYFCASSEAGYGYTFGSGTRLTVV.

The chain links TRBV27 to TRBJ2-7; 9 bases match TRBD1. CDR1 is MNHEY and CDR2 is SMNVEV in the germline V gene (reference sequence). There are 15 residues in the CDR3. V dropped 2 bases and J dropped 0; count of bases not matched to a gene: 2. In nucleotides, the CDR3 is TGTGCCAGCAGTTTACTGGGACAGGGCTCCTACGAGCAGTACTTC. It specifies CASSLLGQGSYEQYF.

The genes are TRBV5-4 and TRBJ1-2; a possible D gene is TRBD1 (6 bases). This CDR3 has 16 residues. Trimming took 3 bases from V and 0 from J, leaving 15 bases between them. CDR1 is SGHNT and CDR2 is YYREEE in the germline V gene (reference sequence). CDR3 sequence: CASSSKQGPPNYGYTF. CDR3 in DNA: TGTGCCAGCAGCTCGAAACAGGGACCACCTAACTATGGCTACACCTTC.

The chain couples TRBV4-3 to TRBJ1-3, with D uncertain. Per germline, CDR1 LGHNA and CDR2 YSLEER. There are 16 residues in the CDR3. Trimming removed 4 bases at V and 1 base at J, with 14 bases between. CDR3 coding DNA: TGCGCCAGCAGCCGGTCGAGCGGTAAATCTGGAAACACCATATATTTT. This gives the protein CASSRSSGKSGNTIYF.

As DNA, the CDR3 is TGCGCCAGCAGCTTGGGTACAGGTATCACAGATACGCAGTATTTT. This sequence encodes CASSLGTGITDTQYF. The genes are TRBV5-1 and TRBJ2-3; tentatively, D is TRBD1 (5 bases). Germline-derived CDR1 and CDR2 are SGHRS and YFSETQ. The CDR3 length is 15 residues. Trimming stripped 0 bases from V and 2 bases from J, with 10 bases between.

This clone was recorded a few times. The rearrangement joins TRBV5-4 to TRBJ1-1; no clear D gene. From germline, CDR1 is SGHNT and CDR2 YYREEE (reference sequence). The CDR3 totals 16 residues. Between the trimmed V and J ends, which lost 4 bases and 0 bases, there was a span of 16 bases. This CDR3 reads CASSRNGELMNTEAFF. Here the CDR3 DNA reads TGTGCCAGCAGCCGGAATGGGGAGCTCATGAACACTGAAGCTTTCTTT.

V gene TRBV6-1 combines with J gene TRBJ2-5, with D maybe TRBD1 (6 bases). The J call may be in error: the DNA end matches TRBJ2-7 better. Germline assignment: CDR1 MNHNS and CDR2 SASEGT. The CDR3 consists of 14 residues. Here the CDR3 reads CASSERASRGEQYF. CDR3 DNA: TGTGCCAGCAGTGAAAGGGCTAGCAGGGGCGAGCAGTACTTC.

In DNA form, the CDR3 reads TGTGCCAGCAGCCTCGGTGGCGGCTCTGGGGCCAACGTCCTGACTTTC. Its translation is CASSLGGGSGANVLTF. This chain joins TRBV14 and TRBJ2-6; D is uncertain. Trimming shortened V by 4 bases and J by 0 bases, and 10 bases separated the two germline ends. This CDR3 is 16 amino acids long. Germline V gene sequence: CDR1 SGHDN, CDR2 FVKESK. Drawing the rest from reference TRBV14 and TRBJ2-6, the complete variable domain is EAGVTQFPSHSVIEKGQTVTLRCDPISGHDNLYWYRRVMGKEIKFLLHFVKESKQDESGMPNNRFLAERTGGTYSTLKVQPAELEDSGVYFCASSLGGGSGANVLTFGAGSRLTVL.

This chain uses TRBV5-4 with TRBJ2-3; TRBD1 agrees at 10 bases. The CDR3 has 16 amino acids. CDR1 and CDR2 from the germline V gene are SGHNT and YYREEE (reference sequence). Trimming took 1 base from V and 4 from J; bases not matched to a gene: 6. The DNA for the CDR3 is TGTGCCAGCAGCTTGTGGGGACAGGGGCCCGCAGATACGCAGTATTTT. Amino acids: CASSLWGQGPADTQYF. Full variable domain (missing parts from reference TRBV5-4 and TRBJ2-3): ETGVTQSPTHLIKTRGQQVTLRCSSQSGHNTVSWYQQALGQGPQFIFQYYREEENGRGNFPPRFSGLQFPNYSSELNVNALELDDSALYLCASSLWGQGPADTQYFGPGTRLTVL.

The chain couples TRBV7-2 to TRBJ2-7; TRBD2 aligns across 11 bases. This CDR3 is built from 16 residues. V trimming: 5 bases; J trimming: 1 base; junction bases outside the gene matches: 7. Germline assignment: CDR1 SGHTA and CDR2 FQGNSA. In nucleotides, the CDR3 is TGTGCCAGCAGCCCACTGACTAGCGGGGTGTCCTACGAGCAGTACTTC. It is translated as CASSPLTSGVSYEQYF.

This sequence joins TRBV7-2 and TRBJ2-7; TRBD1 agrees at 11 bases. The CDR3 is 16 amino acids. The V gene end was trimmed by 6 bases and the J gene end by 4 bases; junction bases not matched to a gene: 11. Germline CDR1 SGHTA, CDR2 FQGNSA. This chain's CDR3 is CASSPDSGTGGYEQYF. For the CDR3, the DNA is TGTGCCAGCAGTCCCGACTCCGGGACAGGGGGGTACGAGCAGTACTTC.

The gene calls are TRBV5-4 and TRBJ2-5; 12 positions agree with TRBD2. V lost 4 bases to trimming and J lost 3 bases; unmatched junction nucleotides: 4. CDR1 SGHNT and CDR2 YYREEE come from the germline V gene (reference sequence). The CDR3 runs 15 residues. Here the CDR3 reads CASSPTSGGKETQYF. The DNA of the CDR3 is TGTGCCAGCAGCCCGACTAGCGGGGGCAAAGAGACCCAGTACTTC.

This clone was seen once. DNA of the CDR3: TGTGCCAGCAGTTCCTCGTGGGGGGTGGTGAGCACTGAAGCTTTCTTT. Residues: CASSSSWGVVSTEAFF. J is TRBJ1-1 and V is TRBV27, with D possibly being TRBD1 (5 bases). The CDR3 length is 16 residues. CDR1 MNHEY and CDR2 SMNVEV come from the germline V gene (reference sequence). The ends were cut back, 4 bases at V and 4 bases at J, with 19 bases in the middle.

The J gene is TRBJ1-4, the V gene TRBV30; unclear D gene. Trimming removed 1 base from V and 3 bases from J, with 6 bases in between. The CDR3 contains 13 residues. The V gene's germline CDR1 is GTSNPN and CDR2 SVGIG (reference sequence). The CDR3 DNA sequence: TGTGCCTGGAGTGGAGTGGCTAATGAAAAACTGTTTTTT. This translates into CAWSGVANEKLFF.

This clone was observed a few times. The chain joins TRBV19 to TRBJ1-4; the D is unclear. Germline CDR1 is LNHDA and CDR2 is SQIVND (reference sequence). The CDR3 totals 13 residues. The V end lost 6 bases, the J end lost 3 bases, and 8 bases lay between the germline ends. CDR3 residues: CASRGLANEKLFF. For the CDR3, the DNA is TGTGCCAGTAGGGGCTTGGCTAATGAAAAACTGTTTTTT.

The rearrangement joins TRBV4-3 to TRBJ2-7, with 10 bases that match TRBD2. This CDR3 region has 16 residues. The V gene's germline CDR1 is LGHNA and CDR2 YSLEER. With 3 bases clipped from V and 3 bases from J, the junction kept 8 bases outside the gene matches. The CDR3 loop is CASSQTLAGDFYEQYF. The CDR3 nucleotides are TGCGCCAGCAGCCAGACCCTAGCGGGGGATTTCTACGAGCAGTACTTC.